This T cell receptor beta chain derives from a study of cytomegalovirus exposure and HLA in healthy donors. The PCR made use of 60 Vbeta and 13 Jbeta primers. Libraries were prepared by immunoSEQ multiplex PCR; TCRdb keeps only in-frame clonotypes and omits some of them. The sample has approximately 130,000 clones, 60% to 85% seen once. Unmatched junction bases numbered 12, after V lost 6 bases and J lost 3 bases. CDR3 length: 17 amino acids. Germline CDR1 LNHDA, CDR2 SQIVND (reference sequence). With regard to this clone: The antigen remains unidentified.

Notes on the study in general: In vitro work confirmed that a few CMV-associated chains recognize CMV antigens. Segments of the TCR beta V type were, in most cases, productive about 90% or about 30% of the time in an earlier analysis. Later examination showed HLA-associated TCR beta chains had greater clonal expansion than equally common others.

The clonotype comes from a man younger than 45 in good health and CMV-seronegative. This chain joins TRBV19 and TRBJ2-1, with TRBD2 matching over 9 bases. Sample: PBMCs. This CDR3 reads CASSQPGGTSFYNEQFF. DNA for the CDR3: TGTGCCAGTAGCCAACCGGGAGGGACTAGCTTCTACAATGAGCAGTTCTTC.